The 5 T cell receptor beta chains listed next were all sequenced from one sample in a study of blood T cell repertoires in COVID-19. Only in-frame clones appear in the TCRdb table, and some are missing; sequencing was by immunoSEQ multiplex PCR. The sample lists around 95,000 clones, 85% to 90% seen once, with about 5.3% in the top ten. The specimen was peripheral blood. All receptors come from a human donor in a cohort sampled during active COVID-19.

This sequence joins TRBV2 and TRBJ2-5, with TRBD1 matching 7 bases. The germline V gene has CDR1 SNHLY and CDR2 FYNNEI. The CDR3 has 15 amino acids. After removal of 3 bases from V and 5 bases from J, the junction contained 9 bases not matched to a gene. The CDR3 DNA sequence: TGTGCCAGCAGTGAGGGTTCAGGGGGTAGGGAGACCCAGTACTTC. Protein sequence: CASSEGSGGRETQYF.

This clone was counted a single time. The chain combines TRBV7-9 with TRBJ2-1; TRBD1 is a possible D gene (6 bases). Looked up from germline, CDR1 is SEHNR and CDR2 is FQNEAQ (reference sequence). The CDR3 sequence is 15 residues long. V was clipped by 5 bases and J by 11 bases, with 22 bases between them. The CDR3 DNA reads as TGTGCCAGCAGCCACAGGGCGGATGGGCAACTTAAGCAGTTCTTC. Translated, it gives CASSHRADGQLKQFF.

The chain couples TRBV3-1 (or the pseudogene TRBV3-2) to TRBJ2-1; 8 nucleotides align to TRBD2. The CDR3 spans 19 residues. Germline V gene lookup returns CDR1 LGHDT and CDR2 YNNKEL (reference sequence). Trimming cost V 0 bases and J 4 bases; bases outside gene matches: 14. The CDR3 DNA reads as TGTGCCAGCAGCCAAGAGAACAGCGGGAGATTTCGGGCTTACAATGAGCAGTTCTTC. It is translated as CASSQENSGRFRAYNEQFF.

The chain employs TRBV11-2 and TRBJ2-7; 10 bases are shared with TRBD2. The J segment lost 7 bases and the V segment lost 1 base, leaving 7 bases of the junction unmatched. The CDR3 runs 15 residues. Germline-derived CDR1 and CDR2 are SGHAT and FQNNGV. CDR3 nucleotide sequence: TGTGCCAGCAGCTTAGCGGCTAGCGGGAGAAGAGAGCAGTACTTC. This encodes CASSLAASGRREQYF.

This chain joins TRBV15 and TRBJ1-1; 8 nucleotides agree with TRBD1. V was clipped by 0 bases and J by 6 bases; unmatched bases: 3. The CDR3 is made up of 14 amino acids. The germline V gene has CDR1 LNHNV and CDR2 YYDKDF (reference sequence). This CDR3 is CATSREQTGAEAFF. The CDR3 region has the DNA TGTGCCACCAGCAGAGAGCAGACAGGGGCTGAAGCTTTCTTT.